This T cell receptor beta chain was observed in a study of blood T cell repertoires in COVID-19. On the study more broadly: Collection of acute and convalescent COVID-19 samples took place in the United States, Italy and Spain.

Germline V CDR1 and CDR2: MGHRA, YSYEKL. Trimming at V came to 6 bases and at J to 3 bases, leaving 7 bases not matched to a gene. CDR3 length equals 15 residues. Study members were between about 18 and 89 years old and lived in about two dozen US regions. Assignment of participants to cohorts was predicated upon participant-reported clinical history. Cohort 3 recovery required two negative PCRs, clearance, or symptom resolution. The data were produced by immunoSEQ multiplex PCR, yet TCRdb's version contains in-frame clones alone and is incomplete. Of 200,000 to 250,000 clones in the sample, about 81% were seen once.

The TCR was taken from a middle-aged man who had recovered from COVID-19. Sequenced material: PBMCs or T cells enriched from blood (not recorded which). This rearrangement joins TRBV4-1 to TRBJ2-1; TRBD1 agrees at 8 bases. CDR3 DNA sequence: TGCGCCAGCAGACCCCAGGGGGCGGGCTACAATGAGCAGTTCTTC. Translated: CASRPQGAGYNEQFF.